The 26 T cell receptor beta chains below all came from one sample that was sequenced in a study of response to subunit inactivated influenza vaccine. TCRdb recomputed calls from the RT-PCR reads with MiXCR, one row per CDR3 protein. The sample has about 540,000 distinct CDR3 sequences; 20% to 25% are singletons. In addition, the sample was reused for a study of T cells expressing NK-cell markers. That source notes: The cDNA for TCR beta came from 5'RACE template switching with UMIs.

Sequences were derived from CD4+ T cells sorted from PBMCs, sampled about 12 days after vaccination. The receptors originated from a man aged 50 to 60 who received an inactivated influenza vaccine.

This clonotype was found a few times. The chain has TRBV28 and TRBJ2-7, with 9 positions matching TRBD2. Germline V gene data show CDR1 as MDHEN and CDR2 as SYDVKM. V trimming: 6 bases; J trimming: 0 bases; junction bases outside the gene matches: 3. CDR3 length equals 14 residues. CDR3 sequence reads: CASRGAGGSYEQYF. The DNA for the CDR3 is TGTGCCAGCAGGGGAGCGGGAGGCTCCTACGAGCAGTACTTC. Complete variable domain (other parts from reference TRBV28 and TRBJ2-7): DVKVTQSSRYLVKRTGEKVFLECVQDMDHENMFWYRQDPGLGLRLIYFSYDVKMKEKGDIPEGYSVSREKKERFSLILESASTNQTSMYLCASRGAGGSYEQYFGPGTRLTVT.

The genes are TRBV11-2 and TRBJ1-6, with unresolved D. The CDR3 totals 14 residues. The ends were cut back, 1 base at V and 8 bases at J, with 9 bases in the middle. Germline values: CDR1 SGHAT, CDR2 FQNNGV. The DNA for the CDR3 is TGTGCCAGCAGCTTAGGAGGGTATCATTCACCCCTCCACTTT. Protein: CASSLGGYHSPLHF.

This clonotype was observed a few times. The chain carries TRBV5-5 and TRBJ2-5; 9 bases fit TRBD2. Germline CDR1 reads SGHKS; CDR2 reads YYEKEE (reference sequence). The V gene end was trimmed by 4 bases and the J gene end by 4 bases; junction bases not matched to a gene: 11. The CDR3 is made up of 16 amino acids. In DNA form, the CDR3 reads TGTGCCAGCAGCCTTAGCGGGAGTAATGTAGGAGAGACCCAGTACTTC. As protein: CASSLSGSNVGETQYF. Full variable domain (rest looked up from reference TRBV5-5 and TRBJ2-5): DAGVTQSPTHLIKTRGQQVTLRCSPISGHKSVSWYQQVLGQGPQFIFQYYEKEERGRGNFPDRFSARQFPNYSSELNVNALLLGDSALYLCASSLSGSNVGETQYFGPGTRLLVL.

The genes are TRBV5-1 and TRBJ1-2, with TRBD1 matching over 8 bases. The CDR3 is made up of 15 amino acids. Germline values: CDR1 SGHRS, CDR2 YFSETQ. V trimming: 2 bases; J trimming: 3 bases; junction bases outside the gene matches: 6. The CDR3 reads CASSFQGARDYGYTF. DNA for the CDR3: TGCGCCAGCAGCTTCCAGGGGGCGCGGGACTATGGCTACACCTTC. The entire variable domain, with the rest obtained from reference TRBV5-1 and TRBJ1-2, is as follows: KAGVTQTPRYLIKTRGQQVTLSCSPISGHRSVSWYQQTPGQGLQFLFEYFSETQRNKGNFPGRFSGRQFSNSRSEMNVSTLELGDSALYLCASSFQGARDYGYTFGSGTRLTVV.

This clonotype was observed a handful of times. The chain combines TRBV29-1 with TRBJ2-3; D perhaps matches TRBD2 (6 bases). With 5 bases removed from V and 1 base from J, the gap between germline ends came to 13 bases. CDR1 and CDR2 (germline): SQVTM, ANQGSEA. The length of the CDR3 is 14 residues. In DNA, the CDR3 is TGCAGCGTTTCCCGGGACTCTCGCACAGATACGCAGTATTTT. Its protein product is CSVSRDSRTDTQYF.

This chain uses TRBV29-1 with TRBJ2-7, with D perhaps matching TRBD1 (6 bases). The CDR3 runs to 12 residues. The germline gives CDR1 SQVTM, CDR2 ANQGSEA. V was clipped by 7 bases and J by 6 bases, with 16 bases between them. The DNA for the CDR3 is TGCAGCGGCCGGGACACGTATACCGAGCAGTACTTC. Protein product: CSGRDTYTEQYF.

CDR3 residues: CASRSTGTGNYGYTF. CDR3 nucleotides: TGTGCCAGCAGGTCTACCGGGACAGGGAACTATGGCTACACCTTC. The genes are TRBV11-2 and TRBJ1-2; 9 bases map to TRBD1. Germline V CDR1 and CDR2: SGHAT, FQNNGV. The CDR3 totals 15 residues. Trimming at V came to 6 bases and at J to 2 bases, leaving 7 bases not matched to a gene.

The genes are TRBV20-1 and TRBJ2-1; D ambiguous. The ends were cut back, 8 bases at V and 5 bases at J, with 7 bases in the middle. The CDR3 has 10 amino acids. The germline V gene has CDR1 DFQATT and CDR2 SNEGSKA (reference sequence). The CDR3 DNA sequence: TGCAGTCCCACAGACAATGAGCAGTTCTTC. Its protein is CSPTDNEQFF.

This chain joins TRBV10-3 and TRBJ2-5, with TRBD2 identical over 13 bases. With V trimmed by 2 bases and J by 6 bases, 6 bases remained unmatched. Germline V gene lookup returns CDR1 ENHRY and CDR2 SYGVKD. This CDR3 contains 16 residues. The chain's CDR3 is CAISERGTSGEKTQYF. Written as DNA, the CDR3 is TGTGCCATCAGTGAGAGGGGGACTAGCGGGGAAAAGACCCAGTACTTC.

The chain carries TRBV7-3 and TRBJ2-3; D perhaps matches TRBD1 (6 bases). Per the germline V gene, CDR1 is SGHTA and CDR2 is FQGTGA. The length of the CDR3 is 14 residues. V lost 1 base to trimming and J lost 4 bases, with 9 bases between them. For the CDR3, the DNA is TGTGCCAGCAGCTTAAGTAGACAGGCAGATACGCAGTATTTT. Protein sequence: CASSLSRQADTQYF.

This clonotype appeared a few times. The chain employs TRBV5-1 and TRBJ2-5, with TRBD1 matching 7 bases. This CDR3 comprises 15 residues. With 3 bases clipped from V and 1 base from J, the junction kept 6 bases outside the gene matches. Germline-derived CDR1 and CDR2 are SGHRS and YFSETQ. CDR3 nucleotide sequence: TGCGCCAGCAGCTCCTCGACAGGGACCCAAGAGACCCAGTACTTC. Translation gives CASSSSTGTQETQYF.

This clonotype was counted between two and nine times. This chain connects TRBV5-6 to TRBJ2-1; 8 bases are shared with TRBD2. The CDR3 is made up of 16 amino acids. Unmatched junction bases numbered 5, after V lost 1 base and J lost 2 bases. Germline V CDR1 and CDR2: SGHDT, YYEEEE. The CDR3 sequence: CASSLLSGSAYNEQFF. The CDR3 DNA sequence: TGTGCCAGCAGCTTGTTAAGCGGGAGTGCCTACAATGAGCAGTTCTTC.

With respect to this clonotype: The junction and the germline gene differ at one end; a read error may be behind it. This CDR3 is CSVRAPGASTDF. For the CDR3, the DNA is TGCAGCGTTAGAGCCCCAGGGGCTTCAACGGACTTC. The V gene is TRBV29-1, the J gene TRBJ2-7; D is possibly TRBD1 (6 bases). The CDR3 spans 12 residues. Germline CDR1 and CDR2: SQVTM and ANQGSEA.

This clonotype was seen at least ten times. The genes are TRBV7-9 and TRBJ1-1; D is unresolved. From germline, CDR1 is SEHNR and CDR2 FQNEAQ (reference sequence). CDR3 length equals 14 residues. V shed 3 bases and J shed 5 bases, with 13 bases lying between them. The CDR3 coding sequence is TGTGCCAGCAGCTTGTCCCAAATAAGGACTGAAGCTTTCTTT. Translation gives CASSLSQIRTEAFF. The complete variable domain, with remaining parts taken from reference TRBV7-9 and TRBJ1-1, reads DTGVSQNPRHKITKRGQNVTFRCDPISEHNRLYWYRQTLGQGPEFLTYFQNEAQLEKSRLLSDRFSAERPKGSFSTLEIQRTEQGDSAMYLCASSLSQIRTEAFFGQGTRLTVV.

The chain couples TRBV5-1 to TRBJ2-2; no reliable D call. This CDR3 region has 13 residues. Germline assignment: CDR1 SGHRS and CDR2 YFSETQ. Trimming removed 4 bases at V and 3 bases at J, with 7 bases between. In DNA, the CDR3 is TGCGCCAGCAGCCTGAGTGACACCGGGGAGCTGTTTTTT. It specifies CASSLSDTGELFF.

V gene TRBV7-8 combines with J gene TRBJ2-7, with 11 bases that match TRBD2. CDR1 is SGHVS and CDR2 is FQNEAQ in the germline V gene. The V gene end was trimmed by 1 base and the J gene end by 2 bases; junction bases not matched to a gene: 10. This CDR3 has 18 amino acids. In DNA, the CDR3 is TGTGCCAGCAGCTTAGGCCTAGCGGGAGGAAAGATAACCTACGAGCAGTACTTC. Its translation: CASSLGLAGGKITYEQYF.

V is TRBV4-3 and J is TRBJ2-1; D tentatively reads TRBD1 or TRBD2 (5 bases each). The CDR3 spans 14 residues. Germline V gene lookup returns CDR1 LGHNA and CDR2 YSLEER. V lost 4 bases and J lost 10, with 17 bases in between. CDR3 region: CASSPGPFSGEQFF. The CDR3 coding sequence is TGCGCCAGCAGCCCGGGACCTTTCTCCGGCGAGCAGTTCTTC.

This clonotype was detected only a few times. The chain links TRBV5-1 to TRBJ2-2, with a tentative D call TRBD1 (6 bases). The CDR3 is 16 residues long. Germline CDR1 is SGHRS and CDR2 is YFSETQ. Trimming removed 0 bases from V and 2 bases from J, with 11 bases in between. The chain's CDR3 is CASSLGPGTNTGELFF. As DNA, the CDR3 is TGCGCCAGCAGCTTGGGCCCCGGGACAAACACCGGGGAGCTGTTTTTT.

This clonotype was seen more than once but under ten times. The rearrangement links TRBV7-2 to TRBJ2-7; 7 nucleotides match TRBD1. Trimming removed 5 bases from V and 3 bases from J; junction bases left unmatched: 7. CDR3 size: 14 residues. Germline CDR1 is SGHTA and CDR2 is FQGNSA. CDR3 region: CASSGRGGLYEQYF. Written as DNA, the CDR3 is TGTGCCAGCAGCGGTAGAGGGGGCCTCTACGAGCAGTACTTC.

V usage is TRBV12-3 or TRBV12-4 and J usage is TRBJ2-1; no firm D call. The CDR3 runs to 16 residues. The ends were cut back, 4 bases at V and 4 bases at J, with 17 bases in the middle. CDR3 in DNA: TGTGCCAGCAGTTACCGAAAGGCCTTCCGGTACAATGAGCAGTTCTTC. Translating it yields CASSYRKAFRYNEQFF.

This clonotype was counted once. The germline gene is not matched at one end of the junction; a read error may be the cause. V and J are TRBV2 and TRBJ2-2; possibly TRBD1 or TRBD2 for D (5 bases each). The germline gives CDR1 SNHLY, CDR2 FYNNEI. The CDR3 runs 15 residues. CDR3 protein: CASRPRDGFTGKLFF. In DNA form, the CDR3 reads TGTGCCAGCAGGCCCCGGGACGGATTCACCGGGAAGCTGTTTTTT. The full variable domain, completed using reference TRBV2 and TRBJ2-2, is EPEVTQTPSHQVTQMGQEVILRCVPISNHLYFYWYRQILGQKVEFLVSFYNNEISEKSEIFDDQFSVERPDGSNFTLKIRSTKLEDSAMYFCASRPRDGFTGKLFFGEGSRLTVL.

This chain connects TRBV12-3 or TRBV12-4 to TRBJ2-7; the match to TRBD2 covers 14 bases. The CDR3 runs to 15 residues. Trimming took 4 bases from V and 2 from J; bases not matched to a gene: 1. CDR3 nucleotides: TGTGCCAGCAGTTCGGGACTAGCGGGAGCCTACGAGCAGTACTTC. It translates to CASSSGLAGAYEQYF.

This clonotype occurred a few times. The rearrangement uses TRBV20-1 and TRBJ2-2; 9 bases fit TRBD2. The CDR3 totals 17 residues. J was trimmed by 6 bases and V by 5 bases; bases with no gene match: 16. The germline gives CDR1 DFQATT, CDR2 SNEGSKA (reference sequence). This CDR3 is CSAPRPGTSLIAGELFF. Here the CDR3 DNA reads TGCAGTGCTCCAAGACCCGGGACTAGCTTAATCGCCGGGGAGCTGTTTTTT.

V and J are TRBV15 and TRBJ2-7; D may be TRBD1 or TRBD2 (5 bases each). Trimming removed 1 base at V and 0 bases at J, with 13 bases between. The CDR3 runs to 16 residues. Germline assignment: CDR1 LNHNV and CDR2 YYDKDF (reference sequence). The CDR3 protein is CATSRAGRGSSYEQYF. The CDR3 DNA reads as TGTGCCACCAGCAGAGCAGGGAGAGGGAGCTCCTACGAGCAGTACTTC.

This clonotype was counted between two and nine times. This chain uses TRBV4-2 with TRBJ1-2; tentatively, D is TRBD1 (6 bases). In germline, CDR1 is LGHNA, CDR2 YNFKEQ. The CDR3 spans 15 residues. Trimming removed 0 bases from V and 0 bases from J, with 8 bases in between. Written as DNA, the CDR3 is TGTGCCAGCAGCCAAGACACAGGGTCTAACTATGGCTACACCTTC. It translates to CASSQDTGSNYGYTF.

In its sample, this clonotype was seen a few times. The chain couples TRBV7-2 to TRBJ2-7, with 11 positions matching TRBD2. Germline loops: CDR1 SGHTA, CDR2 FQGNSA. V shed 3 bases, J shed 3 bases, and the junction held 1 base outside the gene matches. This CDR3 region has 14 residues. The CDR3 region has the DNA TGTGCCAGCAGCTTTGGGACTAGCGGCTACGAGCAGTACTTC. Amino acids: CASSFGTSGYEQYF.